This T cell receptor (beta chain) was captured in a study of T cell responses to AZD1222 COVID-19 vaccine. Profiled with immunoSEQ multiplex PCR; TCRdb holds only in-frame clones, not every one. The sample has around 140,000 clones; about 92% are singletons. Germline CDR1 MDHEN, CDR2 SYDVKM. V lost 5 bases, J lost 3 bases, and 6 bases stayed unmatched. CDR3 size: 14 residues. This chain uses TRBV28 with TRBJ2-7, with TRBD2 matching over 8 bases. The TCR sequence derives from an adult in good health. The source was peripheral blood, collected on day 0 of AZD1222 vaccination. CDR3 loop: CASSPGLVVYEQYF. CDR3 DNA: TGTGCCAGCAGTCCGGGACTAGTTGTCTACGAGCAGTACTTC. The variable domain in full, with the rest retrieved from reference TRBV28 and TRBJ2-7, is DVKVTQSSRYLVKRTGEKVFLECVQDMDHENMFWYRQDPGLGLRLIYFSYDVKMKEKGDIPEGYSVSREKKERFSLILESASTNQTSMYLCASSPGLVVYEQYFGPGTRLTVT.